This TCR beta chain was sequenced during a study of T-cell reconstitution after alpha-beta-depleted transplantation in children. This CDR3 comprises 14 residues. Germline CDR1 SQVTM, CDR2 ANQGSEA. Deletions cut 2 bases from V and 2 bases from J, with 9 bases between. TCRbeta library preparation incorporated unique molecular identifiers. Each CDR3 protein is one row after TCRdb ran MiXCR on the PCR reads. The sample carries about 360,000 distinct CDR3 sequences, 10% to 15% recorded once. This clonotype was recorded a few times. The V and J genes are TRBV29-1 and TRBJ2-2; possibly TRBD1 for D (6 bases). This sample comprised PBMCs, obtained from the stem cell graft. The source of this sequence is a human donor who donated a stem cell graft to a child with Fanconi anemia. CDR3 loop: CSVERDINTGELFF. CDR3 DNA sequence: TGCAGCGTTGAAAGGGACATAAACACCGGGGAGCTGTTTTTT.